The rows below give T cell receptor beta chains drawn from one sample of a study of blood T cells in healthy people across ages. In TCRdb, the 5' RACE reads were re-called with MiXCR into one record per CDR3 protein. In the table there are 750,000 to 850,000 distinct CDR3 sequences, about 25% of which are singletons. These data were also reused for a study on T cells of mothers and their children.

Sequencing was performed on blood. The receptors originated from a boy between 10 and 17 years old in good health. Both conserved end residues are part of each CDR3. Each record gives: J gene, V gene, CDR3 protein.

TRBJ2-3,TRBV6-1,CASSNTPVTEADTQYF
TRBJ1-4,TRBV30,CAWSVRLATNEKLFF
TRBJ2-7,TRBV3-1,CASSPSTGNSYEQYF
TRBJ2-7,TRBV7-3,CANSLGVAGEQYF
TRBJ2-5,TRBV28,CASSFHATQETQYF
TRBJ2-7,TRBV4-3,CAGSQDRAKQTYSYEQYF
TRBJ2-5,TRBV21-1,CASSPQGTLGLFF
TRBJ2-5,TRBV6-2/TRBV6-3,CASSYNIVPQETQYF
TRBJ2-4,TRBV3-1,CASSQRLGGLAKNIQYF
-,TRBV29-1,CSVVARGVDEQFF
TRBJ2-5,TRBV7-9,CASSRQGGRETQYF
TRBJ2-5,TRBV7-2,CASSLVGGPGTQYF
TRBJ2-1,TRBV5-1,CASSLVVSSSNEQFF
TRBJ1-2,TRBV28,CASSLTGDDGYTF
TRBJ1-1,TRBV6-2/TRBV6-3,CASRQGLMNTEAFF
TRBJ2-5,TRBV20-1,CSASDISAGRARETQYF
TRBJ2-7,TRBV4-1,CASSQEPGPTISYEQYF
TRBJ2-7,TRBV5-1,CASSLAPGQGPEQYF
TRBJ1-1,TRBV12-3/TRBV12-4,CASSPTGGGTEAFF
TRBJ2-4,TRBV20-1,CSARVREGVENIQYF
TRBJ1-2,TRBV6-5,CASSAITGDYGYTF
TRBJ2-3,TRBV15,CATSRDASGSTDTQYF
TRBJ1-4,TRBV6-6,CASTPRRDSYNEKLFF
TRBJ1-5,TRBV7-9,CASSLGGVANQPQHF
TRBJ2-6,TRBV20-1,CSARFLADAGANVLTF